This T cell receptor beta chain originates from a study of control samples from healthy donors and cancer patients. Libraries were prepared by immunoSEQ multiplex PCR; TCRdb keeps only in-frame clonotypes and omits some of them. The data show 150,000 to 200,000 clones, approximately 94% seen once. The CDR3 contains 15 residues. V gave up 6 bases and J gave up 0 bases, with 12 bases separating them. Germline CDR1 reads MNHEY; CDR2 reads SVGAGI. The chain is built from TRBV6-5 and TRBJ1-3; D might be TRBD1 (5 bases). Specimen: blood. The TCR comes from a woman aged 35 to 49 in good health. As DNA, the CDR3 is TGTGCCAGCAGGACAGCCTTCAACTCTGGAAACACCATATATTTT. It codes for CASRTAFNSGNTIYF.